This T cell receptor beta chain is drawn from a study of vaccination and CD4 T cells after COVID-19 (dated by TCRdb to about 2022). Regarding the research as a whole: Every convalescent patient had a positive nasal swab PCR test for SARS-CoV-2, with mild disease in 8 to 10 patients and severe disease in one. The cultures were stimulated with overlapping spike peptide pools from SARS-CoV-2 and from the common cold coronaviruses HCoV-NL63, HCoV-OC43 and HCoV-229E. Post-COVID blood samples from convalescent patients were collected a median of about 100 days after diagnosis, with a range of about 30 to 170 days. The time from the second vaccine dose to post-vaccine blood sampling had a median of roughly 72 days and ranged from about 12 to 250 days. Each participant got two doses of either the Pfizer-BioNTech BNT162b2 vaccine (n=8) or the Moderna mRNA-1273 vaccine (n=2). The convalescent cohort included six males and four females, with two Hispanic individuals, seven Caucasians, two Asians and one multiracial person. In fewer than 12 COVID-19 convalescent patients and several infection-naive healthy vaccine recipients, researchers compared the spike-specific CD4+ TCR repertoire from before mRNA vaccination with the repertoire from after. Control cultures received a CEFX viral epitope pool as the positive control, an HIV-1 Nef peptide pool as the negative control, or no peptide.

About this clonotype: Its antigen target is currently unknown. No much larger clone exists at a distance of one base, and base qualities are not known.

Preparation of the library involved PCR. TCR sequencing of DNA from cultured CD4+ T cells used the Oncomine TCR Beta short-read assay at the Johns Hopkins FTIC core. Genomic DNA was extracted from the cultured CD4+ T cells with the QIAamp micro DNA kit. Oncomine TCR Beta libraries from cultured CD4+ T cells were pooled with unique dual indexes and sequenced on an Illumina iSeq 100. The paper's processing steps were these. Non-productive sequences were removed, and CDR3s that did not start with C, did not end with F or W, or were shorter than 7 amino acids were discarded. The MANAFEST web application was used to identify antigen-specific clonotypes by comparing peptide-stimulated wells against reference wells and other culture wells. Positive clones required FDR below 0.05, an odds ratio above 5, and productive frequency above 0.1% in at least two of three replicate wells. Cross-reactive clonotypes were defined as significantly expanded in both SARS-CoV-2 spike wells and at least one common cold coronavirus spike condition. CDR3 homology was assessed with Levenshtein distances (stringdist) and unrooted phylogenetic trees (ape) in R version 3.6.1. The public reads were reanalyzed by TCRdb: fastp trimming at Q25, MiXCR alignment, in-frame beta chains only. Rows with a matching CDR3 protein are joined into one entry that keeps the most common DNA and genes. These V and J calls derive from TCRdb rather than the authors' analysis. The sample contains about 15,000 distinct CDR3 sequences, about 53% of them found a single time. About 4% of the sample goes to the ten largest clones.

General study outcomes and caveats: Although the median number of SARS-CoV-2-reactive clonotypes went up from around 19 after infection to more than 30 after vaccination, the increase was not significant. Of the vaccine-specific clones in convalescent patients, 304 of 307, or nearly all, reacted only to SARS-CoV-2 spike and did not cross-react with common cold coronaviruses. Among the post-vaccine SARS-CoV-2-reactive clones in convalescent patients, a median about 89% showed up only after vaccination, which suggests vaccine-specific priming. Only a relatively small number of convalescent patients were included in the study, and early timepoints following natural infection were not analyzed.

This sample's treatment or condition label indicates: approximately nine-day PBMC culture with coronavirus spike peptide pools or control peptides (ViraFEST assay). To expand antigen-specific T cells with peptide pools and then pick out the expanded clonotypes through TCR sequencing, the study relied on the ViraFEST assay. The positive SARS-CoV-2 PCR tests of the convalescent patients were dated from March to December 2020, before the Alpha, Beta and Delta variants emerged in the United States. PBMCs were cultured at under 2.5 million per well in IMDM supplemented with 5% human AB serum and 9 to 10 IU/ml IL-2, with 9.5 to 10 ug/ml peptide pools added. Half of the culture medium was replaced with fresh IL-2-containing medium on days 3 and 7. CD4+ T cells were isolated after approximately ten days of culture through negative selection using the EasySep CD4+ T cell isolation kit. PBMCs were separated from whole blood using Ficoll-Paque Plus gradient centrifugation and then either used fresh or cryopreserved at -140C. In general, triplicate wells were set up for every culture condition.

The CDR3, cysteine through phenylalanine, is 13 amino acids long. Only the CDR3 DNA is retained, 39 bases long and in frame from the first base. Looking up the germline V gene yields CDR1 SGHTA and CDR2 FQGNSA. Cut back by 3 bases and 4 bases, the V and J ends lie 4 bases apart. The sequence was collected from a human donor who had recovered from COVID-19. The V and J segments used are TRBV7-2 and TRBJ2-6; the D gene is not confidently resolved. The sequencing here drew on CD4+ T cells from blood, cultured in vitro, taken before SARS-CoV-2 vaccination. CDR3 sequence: CASSFPGANVLTF. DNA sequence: TGTGCCAGCAGCTTCCCCGGGGCCAACGTCCTGACTTTC.